This entry lists 10 T cell receptor beta chains sequenced from one sample in a study of neurological immune-mediated disorders. Each CDR3 protein gets one entry after TCRdb re-called the 5' RACE reads with MiXCR. The sample holds about 49,000 distinct CDR3 sequences, 10% seen once. As to time point: longitudinal time-point 1 (baseline). The specimen sequenced was PBMCs. All receptors come from a woman between 40 and 50 years old in good health.

The rearrangement links TRBV7-8 to TRBJ2-3, with D tentatively TRBD1 (6 bases). The CDR3 length is 16 residues. Germline values: CDR1 SGHVS, CDR2 FQNEAQ. The V gene lost 5 bases and the J gene lost 1 base, with 16 bases spanning the gap. CDR3 amino acids: CASSLDGQLGTDTQYF. The CDR3 DNA sequence: TGTGCCAGCAGCCTGGACGGACAGCTCGGCACAGATACGCAGTATTTT.

This clonotype was found many times. V is TRBV7-2 and J is TRBJ2-1; D assignment may be TRBD1 or TRBD2 (6 bases each). This CDR3 region has 16 residues. Germline V CDR1 and CDR2: SGHTA, FQGNSA. Trimming shortened V by 5 bases and J by 6 bases, and 20 bases separated the two germline ends. CDR3 sequence reads: CASSPTLARGGNEQFF. CDR3 in DNA: TGTGCCAGCAGCCCTACTTTGGCCAGGGGAGGCAATGAGCAGTTCTTC.

This clonotype was found many times. The chain combines TRBV6-2 or TRBV6-3 with TRBJ2-2; no definite D call. Deletions cut 2 bases from V and 4 bases from J, with 17 bases between. Germline values: CDR1 MNHEY, CDR2 SVGEGT. CDR3 size: 17 residues. Written as DNA, the CDR3 is TGTGCCAGCAGTTACCCCTCAAAGGCTGCGAGCACCGGGGAGCTGTTTTTT. Amino acid sequence: CASSYPSKAASTGELFF.

At least ten counts were recorded for this clonotype. This chain's CDR3 is CSASPHAGSFYTF. The DNA of the CDR3 is TGCAGTGCTAGCCCCCATGCCGGCAGCTTCTACACCTTC. V gene TRBV20-1 combines with J gene TRBJ1-2; the D is unclear. From germline, CDR1 is DFQATT and CDR2 SNEGSKA (reference sequence). V gave up 3 bases and J gave up 10 bases, with 18 bases separating them. This CDR3 comprises 13 residues.

A remark on this clonotype: This could be a read error, since a much larger clone is one nucleotide away. The CDR3 region is CVSSGGGDYGYTF. The DNA of the CDR3 is TGTGTCAGCAGTGGCGGGGGCGACTATGGCTACACCTTC. The chain links TRBV6-5 to TRBJ1-2; tentative D call: TRBD1 (6 bases). Germline V lookup: CDR1 MNHEY, CDR2 SVGAGI. The CDR3 sequence is 13 residues long.

The V and J genes are TRBV27 and TRBJ2-2; 9 bases match TRBD2. V lost 5 bases to trimming and J lost 8 bases; unmatched junction nucleotides: 0. Germline V gene lookup returns CDR1 MNHEY and CDR2 SMNVEV (reference sequence). The CDR3 runs to 12 residues. CDR3 loop: CASSLAGGELFF. CDR3 coding DNA: TGTGCCAGCAGTCTAGCGGGGGGGGAGCTGTTTTTT.

This sequence joins TRBV4-2 and TRBJ2-5, with TRBD2 identical over 7 bases. Germline V gives CDR1 LGHNA, CDR2 YNFKEQ. V lost 5 bases to trimming and J lost 5 bases; unmatched junction nucleotides: 8. The CDR3 is made up of 14 amino acids. The CDR3 reads CASSGAQGGETQYF. In DNA form, the CDR3 reads TGTGCCAGCAGCGGGGCGCAGGGAGGGGAGACCCAGTACTTC.

The sample holds many counts of this clonotype. The chain uses TRBV18 and TRBJ2-7; no clear D. V gave up 2 bases and J gave up 3 bases, with 5 bases separating them. The CDR3 extends over 12 amino acids. Germline assignment: CDR1 KGHSH and CDR2 LQKENI. In DNA form, the CDR3 reads TGTGCCAGCTCACCAGATGGCTACGAGCAGTACTTC. As protein: CASSPDGYEQYF.

Many counts were recorded for this clonotype. This chain joins TRBV7-8 and TRBJ1-4; D may be TRBD1 (6 bases). V lost 1 base to trimming and J lost 5 bases, with 11 bases between them. The CDR3 contains 15 residues. CDR1 is SGHVS, CDR2 FQNEAQ, per germline. As DNA, the CDR3 is TGTGCCAGCAGCTTAGGCTGGACAGAAAATGAAAAACTGTTTTTT. Encoded protein: CASSLGWTENEKLFF.

Ten or more counts support this clonotype. This chain connects TRBV7-2 to TRBJ2-7; D is tentatively TRBD1 or TRBD2 (6 bases each). The CDR3 is 15 amino acids. CDR1 and CDR2 from the germline V gene are SGHTA and FQGNSA. Trimming shortened V by 1 base and J by 3 bases, and 13 bases separated the two germline ends. The DNA of the CDR3 is TGTGCCAGCAGCTTAGGGGACGGGGGCTTCTACGAGCAGTACTTC. As protein: CASSLGDGGFYEQYF.